This TCR beta chain was documented in a study of monozygotic twins with inflammatory bowel disease. Study results and limitations: Individual T cell subtypes were not distinguishable. In these data, no single strong IBD-associated signal or clonotype received support.

Whole blood that had not undergone T cell sorting provided the isolated total RNA. Turning to this clonotype: Its antigen is still unknown.

TCRdb reanalyzed the 5' RACE reads and collapses them to one entry per CDR3 protein, without DNA. Its table records a few hundred thousand distinct CDR3 sequences. Germline assignment: CDR1 SGHTA and CDR2 FQGNSA. The CDR3 has 15 residues. Sequenced sample: blood. The chain has TRBV7-2 and TRBJ2-3; TCRdb lists TRBD1, though no DNA is available to test this call. The source of this sequence is a human donor with ulcerative colitis or Crohn's disease, or a healthy co-twin of an affected twin (not recorded which). The CDR3 reads CASSPPPRTTDTQYF.